One sample yielded the 8 T cell receptor beta chains listed below, sequenced in a study of shared clonotypes between healthy human individuals (dated by TCRdb to 2020 to 2022). Library preparation was by the immunoSEQ multiplex PCR assay. Imported from immuneACCESS, the table was reduced by TCRdb to in-frame sequences with V and J called. These copies leave out some clones; in studies compared against another copy, an unresolved V gene accounts for under half, and the cause of the remainder is not known. The sample table shows around 2.5 million clones, and 93% are seen once. Jointly, the top ten make up 0.36% of the sample. The material sequenced was naive CD4+ T cells from PBMCs. This specimen's cell subset or site label, per the study, means: CD45RA+ positively selected. These receptors were collected from a man younger than 35 in good health. Some clones in this sample may be carry-over from other donors' samples.

V is TRBV19 and J is TRBJ1-5; weak D call: TRBD1 (5 bases). This CDR3 has 15 amino acids. In germline, CDR1 is LNHDA, CDR2 SQIVND (reference sequence). Trimming pared 6 bases from V and 3 bases from J, leaving 15 bases between. The CDR3 reads CASSPIGGDNQPQHF. CDR3 coding DNA: TGTGCCAGTAGCCCTATTGGAGGGGACAATCAGCCCCAGCATTTT. Based on the CDR3 plus reference TRBV19 and TRBJ1-5, the full variable domain is DGGITQSPKYLFRKEGQNVTLSCEQNLNHDAMYWYRQDPGQGLRLIYYSQIVNDFQKGDIAEGYSVSREKKESFPLTVTSAQKNPTAFYLCASSPIGGDNQPQHFGDGTRLSIL.

The chain combines TRBV25-1 with TRBJ2-6; possible D gene TRBD1, 6 bases. This CDR3 is 18 amino acids long. Germline CDR1 is MGHDK and CDR2 is SYGVNS. The V end lost 3 bases, the J end lost 0 bases, and 15 bases lay between the germline ends. The CDR3 reads CASSEADRILSGANVLTF. DNA for the CDR3: TGTGCCAGCAGTGAGGCGGACAGAATCCTCTCTGGGGCCAACGTCCTGACTTTC.

The chain uses TRBV2 and TRBJ2-1; D possibly corresponds to TRBD1 (6 bases). V dropped 5 bases and J dropped 9 bases, with 14 bases sitting between them. Germline V gene lookup returns CDR1 SNHLY and CDR2 FYNNEI. The CDR3 length is 13 residues. The CDR3 region has the DNA TGTGCCAGCAGTATACAGGGTAGGGGTGAGCAGTTCTTC. Protein: CASSIQGRGEQFF.

The J gene is TRBJ2-7, the V gene TRBV27; 12 bases are shared with TRBD1. Per the germline V gene, CDR1 is MNHEY and CDR2 is SMNVEV (reference sequence). The CDR3 loop spans 14 amino acids. V gave up 4 bases and J gave up 12 bases; unmatched junction bases: 10. The CDR3, as DNA: TGTGCCAGCAGTTCCCCGGGACAGGGGGCGGGACTGTACTTC. Its translation: CASSSPGQGAGLYF.

The chain combines TRBV11-2 with TRBJ1-3; D unresolved. The length of the CDR3 is 13 residues. Trimming shortened V by 5 bases and J by 0 bases, and 5 bases separated the two germline ends. Germline V lookup: CDR1 SGHAT, CDR2 FQNNGV. The chain's CDR3 is CASSLLSGNTIYF. CDR3 DNA: TGTGCCAGCAGCCTCCTCTCTGGAAACACCATATATTTT.

J is TRBJ1-2 and V is TRBV5-1; perhaps TRBD1 as D (5 bases). This CDR3 region has 14 residues. Between the trimmed V and J ends, which lost 0 bases and 5 bases, there was a span of 11 bases. Germline CDR1 is SGHRS and CDR2 is YFSETQ. The CDR3 nucleotides read TGCGCCAGCAGCTTGGTTCCAGGGCGATATGGCTACACCTTC. This gives the protein CASSLVPGRYGYTF.

The V call is TRBV20-1, the J call TRBJ2-1; no firm D call. This CDR3 spans 10 amino acids. V was pared by 3 bases and J by 15 bases, with 12 bases between. The germline V gene has CDR1 DFQATT and CDR2 SNEGSKA (reference sequence). The CDR3 region has the DNA TGCAGTGCTAGTAGGCAGTTCCCGTTCTTC. Translation gives CSASRQFPFF.

The gene calls are TRBV5-1 and TRBJ2-7; tentative D call: TRBD2 (6 bases). There are 15 residues in the CDR3. CDR1 and CDR2 from the germline V gene are SGHRS and YFSETQ. The V end lost 3 bases, the J end lost 6 bases, and 19 bases lay between the germline ends. This CDR3 is CASSSPGGPEGEQYF. CDR3 DNA: TGCGCCAGCAGCTCCCCCGGGGGTCCCGAGGGCGAGCAGTACTTC.